Below, one T cell receptor beta chain is given with its context. Ten or more counts support this clonotype. The antigen it binds to is not known. No quality values exist for individual bases; no much larger clone is one base distant. Cut back by 0 bases and 5 bases, the V and J ends lie 8 bases apart. Taken from the germline V gene (reference sequence), the CDR1 and CDR2 loops are LNHDA and SQIVND. Counted from cysteine to phenylalanine, this CDR3 has 13 amino acids. Only the CDR3 DNA stays, 39 bases, in frame from base 1. These data belong to a study of CD8 T cells in ankylosing spondylitis (dated by TCRdb to 2015 to 2018). As for the study more broadly: T cell receptor beta repertoires were profiled in healthy donors and ankylosing spondylitis patients so that disease-linked TCR variants could be found. The whole study cohort included over 85 healthy donors and around 25 ankylosing spondylitis patients. Samples of peripheral blood were taken, and for ankylosing spondylitis patients, synovial fluid was collected as well. The full study reports these points: The disease-linked clones were reported as significantly enriched in matched synovial fluid samples from ankylosing spondylitis patients. Some TCR beta motif variants had previously been reported in synovial fluid and blood of reactive arthritis patients, which suggested common disease-initiation mechanisms. A TCR beta motif made up of several highly homologous amino acid variants appeared to be characteristic of blood from ankylosing spondylitis patients. A CD8+ phenotype was shown by the disease-linked clones, which were found at relatively low frequencies in peripheral blood.

Sequenced using an Illumina HiSeq 2500. Quantitative 5'-RACE with molecular barcodes was used to prepare TCR beta libraries. The original methods were these. Disease-linked TCR variants were identified with a new computational method built on a probabilistic model of VDJ rearrangement. TCRdb applied fastp at Q25 and MiXCR to the public reads, then kept only in-frame beta chains. Identical CDR3 proteins give one entry, which carries the most common genes and DNA. The V and J calls come from TCRdb's annotation, not from the publication. Within this sample are 40,000 or so distinct CDR3 sequences, with about 9.3% of them counted one time only. The ten biggest clones cover about a sixth of the sample.

The V and J segments used are TRBV19 and TRBJ2-7, with the D gene too uncertain to name. Sequencing used blood, either unsorted or a sorted T cell fraction (not recorded which). The receptor was derived from a male donor with ankylosing spondylitis or in good health (not recorded which). The CDR3 protein: CASSIDSSNEQYF. The DNA sequence follows: TGTGCCAGTAGTATAGATTCGAGCAACGAGCAGTACTTC. Joined to the reference TRBV19 and TRBJ2-7 proteins, this CDR3 gives the full variable domain: DGGITQSPKYLFRKEGQNVTLSCEQNLNHDAMYWYRQDPGQGLRLIYYSQIVNDFQKGDIAEGYSVSREKKESFPLTVTSAQKNPTAFYLCASSIDSSNEQYFGPGTRLTVT.